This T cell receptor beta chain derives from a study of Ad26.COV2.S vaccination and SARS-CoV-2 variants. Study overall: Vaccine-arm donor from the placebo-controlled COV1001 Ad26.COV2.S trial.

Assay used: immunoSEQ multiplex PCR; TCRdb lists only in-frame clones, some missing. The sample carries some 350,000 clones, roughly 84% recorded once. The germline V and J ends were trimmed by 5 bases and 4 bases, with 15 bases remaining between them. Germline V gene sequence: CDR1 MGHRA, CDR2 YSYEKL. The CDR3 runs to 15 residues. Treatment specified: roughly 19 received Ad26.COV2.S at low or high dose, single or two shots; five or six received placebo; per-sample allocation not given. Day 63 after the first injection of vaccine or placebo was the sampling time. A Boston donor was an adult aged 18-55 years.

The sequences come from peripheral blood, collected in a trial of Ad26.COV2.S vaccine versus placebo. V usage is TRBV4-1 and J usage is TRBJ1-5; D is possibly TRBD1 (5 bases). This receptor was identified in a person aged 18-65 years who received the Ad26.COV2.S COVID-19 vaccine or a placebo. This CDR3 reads CASSSSGGKNQPQHF. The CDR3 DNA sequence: TGCGCCAGCAGCTCAAGTGGGGGTAAAAATCAGCCCCAGCATTTT.